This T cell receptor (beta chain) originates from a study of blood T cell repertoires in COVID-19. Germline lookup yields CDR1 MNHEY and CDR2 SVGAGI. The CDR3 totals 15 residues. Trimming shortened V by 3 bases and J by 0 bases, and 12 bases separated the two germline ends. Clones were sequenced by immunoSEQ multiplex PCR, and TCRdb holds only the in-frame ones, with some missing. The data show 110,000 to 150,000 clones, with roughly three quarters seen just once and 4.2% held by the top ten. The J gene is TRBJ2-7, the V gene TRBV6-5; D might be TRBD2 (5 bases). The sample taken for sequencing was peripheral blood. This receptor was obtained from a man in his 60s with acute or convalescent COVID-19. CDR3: CASSYSGGLSYEQYF. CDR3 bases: TGTGCCAGCAGTTATTCGGGCGGACTCTCCTACGAGCAGTACTTC.